This entry lists 16 T cell receptor beta chains sequenced from one sample in a study of post-analysis software for immune sequencing data. Study results and caveats: TRBV segments more frequent in patients than in controls numbered five and included TRBV5-6, TRBV5-1 and TRBV20-1.

These receptors' antigens are unknown. The TCR beta cDNA libraries contained unique molecular identifiers. TCRdb fed the PCR reads into MiXCR, producing one record per CDR3 protein. Counted here are almost 700,000 distinct CDR3 sequences, 59% occurring once; the ten biggest clones make up around 11%. What was sequenced was blood. The receptors come from a girl aged 2 to 9 with multiple sclerosis.

The chain is built from TRBV12-3 or TRBV12-4 and TRBJ2-7, with 8 nucleotides matching TRBD1. The CDR3 runs to 15 residues. The trim removed 3 bases at V and 4 bases at J, leaving 8 bases unmatched. CDR3 bases: TGTGCCAGCAGTTTTTCGGCAGGGGGCGGATACGAGCAGTACTTC. Its protein is CASSFSAGGGYEQYF.

The CDR3 DNA sequence: TGTGCCAGCAGCGCCTCTAGCGGGAGGCTGTACGAGCAGTACTTC. It encodes CASSASSGRLYEQYF. This chain joins TRBV7-2 and TRBJ2-4, with TRBD2 matching over 11 bases. The assigned J gene may be wrong: the sequence end matches TRBJ2-7 better. The CDR3 extends over 15 amino acids. Germline assignment: CDR1 SGHTA and CDR2 FQGNSA.

CDR3 DNA: TGCAGTGCCTTAGGACAGGGGGGCACTGAAGCTTTCTTT. Translated: CSALGQGGTEAFF. The chain uses TRBV20-1 and TRBJ1-1, with TRBD1 matching 10 bases. The CDR3 is 13 amino acids. Germline V gene data show CDR1 as DFQATT and CDR2 as SNEGSKA (reference sequence). J gave up 4 bases and V 6 bases, and 5 bases lay outside the gene matches.

Only a few counts were recorded for this clonotype. The chain carries TRBV3-1 and TRBJ2-5; D is tentatively TRBD1 or TRBD2 (5 bases each). V was clipped by 0 bases and J by 8 bases, with 10 bases between them. There are 13 residues in the CDR3. In germline, CDR1 is LGHDT, CDR2 YNNKEL (reference sequence). The CDR3 bases are TGTGCCAGCAGCCAAGAGGGGGACGGTACCCAGTACTTC. It encodes CASSQEGDGTQYF.

The sample holds many counts of this clonotype. The chain has TRBV5-5 and TRBJ2-7; tentatively, D is TRBD1 or TRBD2 (5 bases each). Germline V CDR1 and CDR2: SGHKS, YYEKEE (reference sequence). V shed 2 bases and J shed 4 bases, with 10 bases lying between them. This CDR3 region has 13 residues. The DNA of the CDR3 is TGTGCCAGCAGCTTAGCCGGGACGTACGAGCAGTACTTC. This gives the protein CASSLAGTYEQYF.

The genes are TRBV29-1 and TRBJ2-1; 8 positions match TRBD2. V gave up 7 bases and J gave up 10 bases; unmatched junction bases: 6. Germline values: CDR1 SQVTM, CDR2 ANQGSEA. This CDR3 is 11 amino acids long. The CDR3 nucleotides read TGCAGCGCAGGATCTAGCGGGGAGCAGTTCTTC. Residues: CSAGSSGEQFF.

This clonotype has only a few counts. This sequence joins TRBV29-1 and TRBJ1-2, with 9 bases lining up with TRBD1. The CDR3 covers 14 residues. CDR1 and CDR2 from the germline V gene are SQVTM and ANQGSEA. J gave up 6 bases and V 6 bases, and 11 bases lay outside the gene matches. The CDR3 nucleotides are TGCAGCGTAACCTCGCCGACAGGGGGGGATGGCTACACCTTC. This codes for CSVTSPTGGDGYTF.

The gene calls are TRBV4-3 and TRBJ2-1; tentatively, D is TRBD1 (8 bases). V dropped 0 bases and J dropped 7 bases, with 13 bases sitting between them. There are 15 residues in the CDR3. Germline V gives CDR1 LGHNA, CDR2 YSLEER. CDR3 protein: CASSQEDRGGNEQFF. As DNA, the CDR3 is TGCGCCAGCAGCCAAGAAGACAGGGGAGGGAATGAGCAGTTCTTC.

The rearrangement uses TRBV5-1 and TRBJ2-1; perhaps TRBD2 as D (6 bases). Germline values: CDR1 SGHRS, CDR2 YFSETQ. CDR3 length: 17 residues. Trimming cost V 4 bases and J 0 bases, with 17 bases left between them. The CDR3 protein is CASSPRAGGSSYNEQFF. The CDR3 nucleotides read TGCGCCAGCAGCCCTCGGGCTGGGGGGAGCTCCTACAATGAGCAGTTCTTC.

This clonotype has just a few counts. V usage is TRBV7-6 and J usage is TRBJ2-5, with a weak D call TRBD2 (6 bases). This CDR3 has 14 residues. Trimming removed 3 bases from V and 5 bases from J, with 13 bases in between. Germline assignment: CDR1 SGHVS and CDR2 FNYEAQ. This CDR3 reads CASSLDGGSETQYF. CDR3 nucleotides: TGTGCCAGCAGCTTGGACGGAGGGTCGGAGACCCAGTACTTC.

This clonotype came up a few times. One end of the junction does not line up with germline, which may come from a read error. This chain connects TRBV2 to TRBJ2-7; D tentatively fits TRBD1 or TRBD2 (7 bases each). CDR1 is SNHLY, CDR2 FYNNEI, per germline. This CDR3 is built from 16 residues. The CDR3 DNA is TGTGACAGCGGTGAAGCAGGCCAGGGGGGGCACTACGAGCAGTACTTC. Its protein product is CDSGEAGQGGHYEQYF.

The chain is built from TRBV20-1 and TRBJ1-1; D is uncertain. V lost 0 bases to trimming and J lost 1 base, with 15 bases between them. CDR1 and CDR2 from the germline V gene are DFQATT and SNEGSKA (reference sequence). The CDR3 is 16 amino acids. The CDR3 reads CSARERRAAPNTEAFF. The CDR3 region has the DNA TGCAGTGCTAGAGAGAGGAGGGCAGCCCCGAACACTGAAGCTTTCTTT.

This chain uses TRBV5-1 with TRBJ1-1, with D uncertain. Looked up from germline, CDR1 is SGHRS and CDR2 is YFSETQ. The CDR3 contains 13 residues. With 4 bases removed from V and 0 bases from J, the gap between germline ends came to 7 bases. The CDR3 loop reads CASSRGLNTEAFF. The DNA for the CDR3 is TGCGCCAGCAGCCGGGGTCTGAACACTGAAGCTTTCTTT.

This clonotype was seen a handful of times. The chain links TRBV29-1 to TRBJ2-3; weak D call: TRBD1 (8 bases). This CDR3 has 13 amino acids. Looked up from germline, CDR1 is SQVTM and CDR2 is ANQGSEA. The V end was cut by 7 bases, the J end by 4 bases, with 15 bases between. The CDR3 is CSANRGRADTQYF. In nucleotides, the CDR3 is TGCAGCGCCAACAGGGGGAGGGCAGATACGCAGTATTTT.

The genes are TRBV2 and TRBJ1-1; D is perhaps TRBD1 (5 bases). V gave up 2 bases and J gave up 0 bases, with 10 bases separating them. This CDR3 spans 15 amino acids. Germline CDR1 reads SNHLY; CDR2 reads FYNNEI. The CDR3 region has the DNA TGTGCCAGCAGTGAAATTGGGGGACTGAACACTGAAGCTTTCTTT. It is translated as CASSEIGGLNTEAFF. The full variable domain, completed using reference TRBV2 and TRBJ1-1, is EPEVTQTPSHQVTQMGQEVILRCVPISNHLYFYWYRQILGQKVEFLVSFYNNEISEKSEIFDDQFSVERPDGSNFTLKIRSTKLEDSAMYFCASSEIGGLNTEAFFGQGTRLTVV.

This clonotype was detected a few times. The chain recombines TRBV7-9 with TRBJ2-5, with unresolved D. Germline V lookup: CDR1 SEHNR, CDR2 FQNEAQ (reference sequence). The V and J ends lost 5 bases and 2 bases respectively, with 15 bases between them. The CDR3 runs to 15 residues. CDR3 coding DNA: TGTGCCAGCAGCCGACTTCGACTCCTACAAGAGACCCAGTACTTC. Its translation: CASSRLRLLQETQYF.